Given below is one TCR beta chain in context. A junction end diverges from the germline sequence, so it may reflect a read error. Using immunoSEQ multiplex PCR, the repertoire was profiled, and TCRdb retains in-frame clones only, with some absent. Of fewer than 100,000 clones in the sample, 80% to 95% were seen once. The data are from a study of blood T cell repertoires in COVID-19. CDR1 and CDR2 from the germline V gene are KGHSH and LQKENI. This CDR3 is built from 20 residues. The gene calls are TRBV18 and TRBJ2-6; 10 bases agree with TRBD1. The sequence derives from a woman aged 80 or over with acute or convalescent COVID-19. Material: peripheral blood. The CDR3: CASSPRDRGPAASGANVLTF. The CDR3 nucleotides are TGTGCCAGCTCACCTCGGGACAGGGGCCCGGCCGCCTCTGGAGCCAACGTCCTGACTTTC. Combining the CDR3 with reference TRBV18 and TRBJ2-6 gives the whole variable domain NAGVMQNPRHLVRRRGQEARLRCSPMKGHSHVYWYRQLPEEGLKFMVYLQKENIIDESGMPKERFSAEFPKEGPSILRIQQVVRGDSAAYFCASSPRDRGPAASGANVLTFGAGSRLTVL.